Listed below are T cell receptor beta chains from one sample, sequenced in a study of Graves' ophthalmopathy and Graves' hyperthyroidism. TCRdb fed the multiplex PCR reads into MiXCR, producing one record per CDR3 protein. Among 500,000 to 700,000 distinct CDR3 sequences listed, under 40% were seen once. The specimen was peripheral blood or thyroid tissue (not recorded which). These receptors were collected from an adult man with Graves' hyperthyroidism. The CDR3 runs from the conserved cysteine through the conserved F or W. The order of the fields is D gene, J gene, V gene, clone size, CDR3 protein, CDR3 DNA. The D gene is left open where the match is weak. Size is omitted from some rows. Given values are once, few, many or a class for expanded clones.

NA	TRBJ2-2	TRBV20-1	many	CSAGDSGGGTGELFF	TGCAGTGCTGGGGACAGCGGGGGAGGCACCGGGGAGCTGTTTTTT
NA	TRBJ1-2	TRBV14	many	CASSQGEINYGYTF	TGTGCCAGCAGCCAAGGGGAAATAAACTATGGCTACACCTTC
NA	TRBJ2-5	TRBV12-3/TRBV12-4	many	CASSLRRQQETQYF	TGTGCCAGCAGTCTAAGGCGACAGCAAGAGACCCAGTACTTC
TRBD1	TRBJ2-2	TRBV9	many	CASGATGVGELFF	TGTGCCAGCGGCGCGACAGGGGTCGGGGAGCTGTTTTTT
NA	TRBJ2-2	TRBV11-2	NA	CASSLYNGELFF	TGTGCCAGCAGCTTATATAACGGGGAGCTGTTTTTT
NA	TRBJ1-2	TRBV27	few	CASSYHRQRPYGYTF	TGTGCCAGCAGTTACCACCGACAGAGACCATATGGCTACACCTTC
TRBD1	TRBJ1-3	TRBV7-8	NA	CASRPTGTGDHGYTKYF	TGTGCCAGCAGGCCTACAGGGACAGGGGACCATGGCTACACCAAATATTTT
TRBD1	TRBJ2-7	TRBV7-6	many	CASSLGGGDRAYEQYF	TGTGCCAGCAGCTTAGGTGGAGGGGACAGGGCCTACGAGCAGTACTTC
NA	TRBJ1-1	TRBV2	NA	CASSRNVGAQEQFF	TGTGCCAGCAGTAGAAATGTGGGGGCGCAGGAGCAGTTCTTT
NA	TRBJ1-2	TRBV7-9	many	CASSAGTANYGYTF	TGCGCCAGCAGCGCCGGGACCGCTAACTATGGCTACACCTTC
NA	TRBJ2-5	TRBV7-6	many	CASSLDLRGAETQYF	TGTGCCAGCAGCTTAGATCTTAGGGGGGCGGAGACCCAGTACTTC
NA	TRBJ2-6	TRBV12-3/TRBV12-4	many	CASSLRPSGANVLTF	TGTGCCAGCAGTTTAAGGCCCTCTGGGGCCAACGTCCTGACTTTC
TRBD1	TRBJ1-1	TRBV7-8	many	CASSTRTGRTLGPEAFF	TGTGCCAGCAGCACCAGGACAGGGAGAACACTAGGGCCTGAAGCTTTCTTT
TRBD2	TRBJ2-7	TRBV24-1	NA	CATSDATSGTNNEQYF	TGTGCCACCAGTGACGCCACTAGCGGGACTAACAATGAGCAGTACTTC
TRBD2	TRBJ2-7	TRBV29-1	many	CSGRLAGNEQYF	TGCAGCGGACGACTAGCCGGAAACGAGCAGTACTTC
TRBD1	TRBJ2-7	TRBV29-1	NA	CSLLPTDRDEQYF	TGCAGCTTGTTGCCAACCGACAGGGACGAGCAGTACTTC
TRBD2	TRBJ2-5	TRBV15	once	CASSHLAGGHGETQYF	TGTGCCAGCAGCCATCTAGCGGGGGGGCATGGGGAGACCCAGTACTTC
NA	TRBJ1-1	TRBV27	few	CASRLAGREAFF	TGTGCCAGCAGACTGGCGGGGCGCGAAGCTTTCTTT
NA	TRBJ2-3	TRBV19	NA	CASNARVSTDTQYF	TGTGCCAGTAACGCGAGGGTTAGCACAGATACGCAGTATTTT
NA	TRBJ1-5	TRBV11-1	few	CASSLTRTSWGNQPQHF	TGTGCCAGCAGCCTAACCCGGACATCCTGGGGCAATCAGCCCCAGCATTTT
TRBD2	TRBJ2-3	TRBV5-1	many	CASRLAGASTDTQYF	TGCGCCAGCAGGCTAGCGGGTGCGAGTACGGATACGCAGTATTTT
NA	TRBJ1-3	TRBV12-3/TRBV12-4	many	CASSRAATGNTIYF	TGTGCCAGCAGTCGGGCCGCCACTGGAAACACCATATATTTT
NA	TRBJ2-7	TRBV20-1	NA	CSARDPPRRRQYF	TGCAGTGCTAGAGATCCCCCAAGACGGAGGCAGTACTTC
TRBD1	TRBJ2-2	TRBV20-1	few	CSALLDREWSTGELFF	TGCAGTGCTCTTTTGGACAGGGAGTGGTCCACCGGGGAGCTGTTTTTT
TRBD1	TRBJ2-7	TRBV12-5	NA	CASSRTGGYPEQHF	TGTGCCAGCAGCCGGACAGGGGGATACCCTGAGCAGCACTTC
TRBD1	TRBJ2-1	TRBV20-1	NA	CSARGGTGYNEQFF	TGCAGTGCTAGGGGCGGGACAGGGTACAATGAGCAGTTCTTC
NA	TRBJ1-6	TRBV24-1	many	CATSDSSYNSPLHF	TGTGCCACCAGTGACAGCTCCTATAATTCACCCCTCCACTTT
NA	TRBJ2-7	TRBV11-2	many	CASSSKIDTLEQYF	TGTGCCAGCAGCTCAAAAATTGACACCCTCGAGCAGTACTTC
TRBD2	TRBJ2-7	TRBV20-1	once	CSAQSGTSGSKAYEQYF	TGCAGTGCTCAAAGCGGGACTAGCGGGAGTAAGGCCTACGAGCAGTACTTC
TRBD1	TRBJ1-5	TRBV30	few	CAWRMTGGNQPQHF	TGTGCCTGGAGGATGACAGGGGGCAATCAGCCCCAGCATTTT
NA	TRBJ1-5	TRBV3-1	once	CASSPATEFNQPQHF	TGTGCCAGCAGCCCCGCGACAGAATTCAATCAGCCCCAGCATTTT
NA	TRBJ2-7	TRBV19	many	CASSTSLLGEQYF	TGTGCCAGTAGTACGTCGTTATTGGGCGAGCAGTACTTC
TRBD1	TRBJ1-4	TRBV2	NA	CASSDHWGGQGGGKLFF	TGTGCCAGCAGTGATCACTGGGGAGGACAGGGAGGAGGAAAACTGTTTTTT
NA	TRBJ2-5	TRBV6-1	many	CASRPYGGLETQYF	TGTGCCAGCAGGCCCTACGGGGGTCTTGAGACCCAGTACTTC
NA	TRBJ1-2	TRBV7-8	many	CASSFWNRDNYGYTF	TGTGCCAGCAGCTTTTGGAACAGAGATAACTATGGCTACACCTTC
TRBD1	TRBJ2-7	TRBV5-1	many	CASSLDAGGGFVYF	TGCGCCAGCAGCTTGGATGCAGGGGGCGGATTCGTCTACTTC
NA	TRBJ2-3	TRBV7-3	NA	CASSLWGVRGTDTQYF	TGTGCCAGCAGCTTATGGGGGGTTAGGGGCACAGATACGCAGTATTTT
TRBD2	TRBJ2-5	TRBV7-6	many	CASSKTAGWMETQYF	TGTGCCAGCAGCAAAACAGCGGGGTGGATGGAGACCCAGTACTTC
NA	TRBJ1-1	TRBV5-8	many	CASSTGGSNTEAFF	TGTGCCAGCAGCACTGGGGGTTCGAACACTGAAGCTTTCTTT
TRBD1	TRBJ1-2	TRBV20-1	NA	CSQPNRGGYTF	TGCAGTCAGCCGAACAGGGGTGGCTACACCTTC
TRBD2	TRBJ2-3	TRBV2	few	CASLSGRETDTQYF	TGTGCCAGCTTGAGCGGGAGGGAGACAGATACGCAGTATTTT
TRBD1	TRBJ1-1	TRBV15	many	CATSRWGTGQVTEAFF	TGTGCCACCAGCAGGTGGGGGACAGGGCAGGTCACTGAAGCTTTCTTT
TRBD2	TRBJ2-7	TRBV7-3	many	CASSPSGTSGGEQYF	TGTGCCAGCAGCCCCTCCGGGACTAGCGGGGGCGAGCAGTACTTC
TRBD2	TRBJ2-3	TRBV2	NA	CASSGSSGGSTDTQYF	TGTGCCAGCAGTGGATCTAGCGGAGGTAGCACAGATACGCAGTATTTT
NA	TRBJ1-1	TRBV7-9	many	CASSPQDSPIGEAFF	TGTGCCAGCAGCCCTCAGGACAGCCCTATAGGAGAAGCTTTCTTT
TRBD2	TRBJ2-7	TRBV5-1	few	CASSLGPASGNYEQYF	TGCGCCAGCAGCTTGGGGCCCGCTAGCGGTAACTACGAGCAGTACTTC
TRBD1	TRBJ1-1	TRBV29-1	NA	CSVETYRQGDGDTEAFF	TGCAGCGTTGAGACCTACCGACAGGGGGATGGGGACACTGAAGCTTTCTTT
TRBD2	TRBJ2-7	TRBV20-1	NA	CSAGIGRTYEQYF	TGCAGTGCTGGGATCGGGAGGACCTACGAGCAGTACTTC
NA	TRBJ1-2	TRBV10-3	many	CAISTRGSQNYGYTF	TGTGCCATCAGTACACGGGGCAGCCAAAACTATGGCTACACCTTC
NA	TRBJ2-7	TRBV6-5	NA	CASSYIRAGLNSYEQYF	TGTGCCAGCAGTTACATCAGGGCAGGTCTAAACTCCTACGAGCAGTACTTC
TRBD1	TRBJ2-7	TRBV7-9	once	CASSADRGNEQYF	TGTGCCAGCAGCGCCGACAGGGGGAACGAGCAGTACTTC
NA	TRBJ1-1	TRBV5-1	NA	CASSLGGEGKGTEAFF	TGCGCCAGCAGCTTGGGTGGGGAGGGGAAGGGCACTGAAGCTTTCTTT
NA	TRBJ2-7	TRBV12-3/TRBV12-4	many	CASSLGRGESEQYF	TGTGCCAGCAGTTTGGGCCGAGGGGAGAGCGAGCAGTACTTC
NA	TRBJ1-2	TRBV7-9	many	CASSSAGAWGYTF	TGTGCCAGCAGCTCGGCGGGGGCTTGGGGCTACACCTTC
NA	TRBJ2-5	TRBV3-1	NA	CASSQGASGDTQYF	TGTGCCAGCAGCCAAGGTGCGTCTGGAGATACGCAGTACTTC
NA	TRBJ2-7	TRBV6-5	many	CASSATLLGYEQYF	TGTGCCAGCAGTGCCACGTTACTCGGCTACGAGCAGTACTTC
TRBD2	TRBJ2-7	TRBV7-8	many	CASSPSSGGFHEQYF	TGTGCCAGCAGCCCTTCTAGCGGGGGGTTCCACGAGCAGTACTTC
NA	TRBJ1-3	TRBV12-3/TRBV12-4	many	CASSGTDLSSGNTIYF	TGTGCCAGCAGTGGGACGGACCTGAGCTCTGGAAACACCATATATTTT
TRBD1	TRBJ2-2	TRBV19	few	CASSITLDRTGELFF	TGTGCCAGTAGTATAACCCTGGACAGGACCGGGGAGCTGTTTTTT
TRBD1	TRBJ1-1	TRBV11-2	many	CASSSAGGGGNTEAFF	TGTGCCAGCAGCTCCGCGGGGGGAGGGGGCAATACTGAAGCTTTCTTT